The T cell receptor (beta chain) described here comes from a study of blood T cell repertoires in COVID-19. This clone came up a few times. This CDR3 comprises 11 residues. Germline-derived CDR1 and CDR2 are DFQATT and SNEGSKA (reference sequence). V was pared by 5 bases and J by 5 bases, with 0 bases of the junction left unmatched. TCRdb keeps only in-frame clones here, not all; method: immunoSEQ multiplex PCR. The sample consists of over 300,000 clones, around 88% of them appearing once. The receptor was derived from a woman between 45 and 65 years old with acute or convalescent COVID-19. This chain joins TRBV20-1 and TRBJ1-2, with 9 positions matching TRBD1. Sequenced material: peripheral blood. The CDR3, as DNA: TGCAGTGCTGGGACAGGGTATGGCTACACCTTC. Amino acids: CSAGTGYGYTF.